One sample yielded the 30 T cell receptor beta chains listed below, sequenced in a study of blood T cell repertoires in COVID-19. TCRdb's copy holds only in-frame clones and misses some; the assay was immunoSEQ multiplex PCR. The profile shows almost 400,000 clones, roughly 91% of them singletons. Sequenced material: PBMCs or T cells enriched from blood (not recorded which). These receptors all come from a woman aged 25 to 39 who had recovered from COVID-19.

The chain couples TRBV7-3 to TRBJ2-7, with TRBD2 matching 7 bases. The length of the CDR3 is 13 residues. Per germline, CDR1 SGHTA and CDR2 FQGTGA. Trimming cost V 2 bases and J 4 bases; bases outside gene matches: 2. As DNA, the CDR3 is TGTGCCAGCAGCTTATCGCGGGGGTACGAGCAGTACTTC. It specifies CASSLSRGYEQYF. Together with reference TRBV7-3 and TRBJ2-7, the CDR3 gives the full variable domain: GAGVSQTPSNKVTEKGKYVELRCDPISGHTALYWYRQSLGQGPEFLIYFQGTGAADDSGLPNDRFFAVRPEGSVSTLKIQRTERGDSAVYLCASSLSRGYEQYFGPGTRLTVT.

The J gene is TRBJ1-5, the V gene TRBV19; D is unclear. Germline CDR1 is LNHDA and CDR2 is SQIVND (reference sequence). Trimming stripped 7 bases from V and 4 bases from J, with 14 bases between. This CDR3 is 14 amino acids long. For the CDR3, the DNA is TGTGCCAGTACTGAGGGCCAGAAAAATCAGCCCCAGCATTTT. Translation: CASTEGQKNQPQHF.

The chain has TRBV29-1 and TRBJ2-7; D not resolved. V lost 7 bases and J lost 1, with 8 bases in between. CDR1 is SQVTM, CDR2 ANQGSEA, per germline. This CDR3 has 11 amino acids. The CDR3 DNA sequence: TGCAGCGCCCTCCAGTCCTACGAGCAGTACTTC. Encoded protein: CSALQSYEQYF.

The chain joins TRBV18 to TRBJ1-4; D uncertain. The CDR3 runs 14 residues. In germline, CDR1 is KGHSH, CDR2 LQKENI. Trimming removed 2 bases from V and 5 bases from J, with 9 bases in between. CDR3: CASSPGSENEKLFF. Written as DNA, the CDR3 is TGTGCCAGCTCACCAGGGAGTGAAAATGAAAAACTGTTTTTT.

This chain connects TRBV2 to TRBJ2-3; 11 bases are a match to TRBD2. J gave up 5 bases and V 5 bases, and 3 bases lay outside the gene matches. Germline V gene data show CDR1 as SNHLY and CDR2 as FYNNEI. This CDR3 spans 14 amino acids. CDR3 in amino acids: CASSLAGGGDTQYF. For the CDR3, the DNA is TGTGCCAGCAGTTTAGCGGGGGGGGGAGATACGCAGTATTTT.

The chain is built from TRBV6-5 and TRBJ1-1, with unresolved D. This CDR3 comprises 16 residues. Germline CDR1 is MNHEY and CDR2 is SVGAGI. V was cut by 2 bases and J by 0 bases, with 13 bases left in between. The CDR3 loop reads CASSYGEWLMNTEAFF. CDR3 DNA: TGTGCCAGCAGTTACGGGGAGTGGTTGATGAACACTGAAGCTTTCTTT.

V usage is TRBV9 and J usage is TRBJ2-2; possible D gene TRBD2, 5 bases. The V end was cut by 0 bases, the J end by 6 bases, with 12 bases between. The CDR3 contains 15 residues. Germline V CDR1 and CDR2: SGDLS, YYNGEE. CDR3 protein: CASSVDVGLPGELFF. The CDR3, as DNA: TGTGCCAGCAGCGTAGATGTAGGACTTCCCGGGGAGCTGTTTTTT.

The sample holds a few counts of this clone. The genes are TRBV2 and TRBJ2-3, with D unresolved. Between the trimmed V and J ends, which lost 5 bases and 8 bases, there was a span of 8 bases. CDR1 and CDR2 (germline): SNHLY, FYNNEI. CDR3 size: 11 residues. DNA for the CDR3: TGTGCCAGCAGTTACGGCGGTACGCAGTATTTT. Translating gives CASSYGGTQYF.

The chain links TRBV14 to TRBJ1-1; D is ambiguous. This CDR3 is built from 13 residues. V lost 2 bases and J 4 bases, leaving 8 bases between the germline ends. CDR1 and CDR2 (germline): SGHDN, FVKESK. The CDR3 spells CASSQWQSTEAFF. The CDR3 region has the DNA TGTGCCAGCAGCCAATGGCAGTCCACTGAAGCTTTCTTT.

The rearrangement uses TRBV4-1 and TRBJ2-1; 7 nucleotides match TRBD1. Germline V gene lookup returns CDR1 MGHRA and CDR2 YSYEKL. The CDR3 runs 12 residues. V lost 4 bases to trimming and J lost 7 bases; unmatched junction nucleotides: 1. The DNA of the CDR3 is TGCGCCAGCAGCCTACAGGGGAATGAGCAGTTCTTC. It specifies CASSLQGNEQFF.

The V call is TRBV6-2 or TRBV6-3, the J call TRBJ2-7; 7 nucleotides match TRBD2. J lost 4 bases, V lost 0 bases, and 6 bases had no gene match. The V gene's germline CDR1 is MNHEY and CDR2 SVGEGT. This CDR3 has 15 residues. CDR3 region: CASSYSASGLYEQYF. In DNA, the CDR3 is TGTGCCAGCAGTTACTCAGCTAGCGGACTTTACGAGCAGTACTTC.

This clone was observed a single time. The junction departs from germline at one end; a sequencing error may be responsible. The chain links TRBV7-7 to TRBJ2-1; D is possibly TRBD2 (6 bases). The CDR3 sequence is 13 residues long. Germline CDR1 reads SSHAT; CDR2 reads FNYEAQ (reference sequence). This chain's CDR3 is CASSLGGVGEQFF. DNA of the CDR3: TGTGCTAGCAGCTTAGGCGGGGTTGGTGAGCAGTTCTTC.

This rearrangement joins TRBV5-1 to TRBJ2-7; 11 positions agree with TRBD1. V was clipped by 4 bases and J by 6 bases; unmatched bases: 18. CDR3 length equals 18 residues. Germline loops: CDR1 SGHRS, CDR2 YFSETQ. The CDR3 is CASSTMDRGRLGWSEQYF. As DNA, the CDR3 is TGCGCCAGCAGCACCATGGACAGGGGGCGTCTAGGTTGGTCCGAGCAGTACTTC.

This clone was picked up one time. The chain couples TRBV30 to TRBJ1-2; 7 bases are a match to TRBD1. V trimming: 3 bases; J trimming: 5 bases; junction bases outside the gene matches: 3. From germline, CDR1 is GTSNPN and CDR2 SVGIG (reference sequence). CDR3 length: 12 residues. The CDR3 reads CAWRYRGYGYTF. The CDR3 bases are TGTGCCTGGAGGTACAGGGGTTATGGCTACACCTTC. Based on the CDR3 plus reference TRBV30 and TRBJ1-2, the full variable domain is SQTIHQWPATLVQPVGSPLSLECTVEGTSNPNLYWYRQAAGRGLQLLFYSVGIGQISSEVPQNLSASRPQDRQFILSSKKLLLSDSGFYLCAWRYRGYGYTFGSGTRLTVV.

This sequence joins TRBV30 and TRBJ2-1; D is uncertain. The CDR3 is 13 amino acids. CDR1 GTSNPN and CDR2 SVGIG come from the germline V gene (reference sequence). The V end was cut by 3 bases, the J end by 6 bases, with 12 bases between. The chain's CDR3 is CAWSQLQVNEQFF. The CDR3, as DNA: TGTGCCTGGAGCCAGCTTCAGGTCAATGAGCAGTTCTTC.

This rearrangement joins TRBV18 to TRBJ1-2, with a weak D call TRBD1 (6 bases). The CDR3 is 14 residues long. The ends were cut back, 6 bases at V and 4 bases at J, with 15 bases in the middle. Germline assignment: CDR1 KGHSH and CDR2 LQKENI. The CDR3 loop reads CASSLDRESYGYTF. For the CDR3, the DNA is TGTGCCAGCTCTCTGGACAGAGAGAGCTATGGCTACACCTTC.

The V and J genes are TRBV4-1 and TRBJ2-6, with D possibly TRBD2 on 5 matching bases. CDR3 length: 17 residues. The germline CDR1 and CDR2 sequences are MGHRA and YSYEKL. V was pared by 0 bases and J by 4 bases, with 13 bases between. CDR3 nucleotides: TGCGCCAGCAGCCAAGATGTAGGAGGCGTCGGGGCCAACGTCCTGACTTTC. Its translation: CASSQDVGGVGANVLTF.

The V gene is TRBV9, the J gene TRBJ2-5, with D possibly matching TRBD1 (5 bases). CDR1 is SGDLS and CDR2 is YYNGEE in the germline V gene. V shed 3 bases and J shed 5 bases, with 17 bases lying between them. CDR3 length: 15 amino acids. CDR3 nucleotides: TGTGCCAGCAGCGCCGGGCAGGGAACGGGTGAGACCCAGTACTTC. The encoded protein is CASSAGQGTGETQYF.

The chain joins TRBV2 to TRBJ1-2; no firm D call. This CDR3 has 12 amino acids. Trimming took 5 bases from V and 8 from J, leaving 12 bases between them. Germline-derived CDR1 and CDR2 are SNHLY and FYNNEI. DNA of the CDR3: TGTGCCAGCAGTCGACTACGTTCGGGCTACACCTTC. As protein: CASSRLRSGYTF.

The chain recombines TRBV6-2 or TRBV6-3 with TRBJ1-2, with a weak D call TRBD1 (5 bases). This CDR3 region has 20 residues. CDR1 is MNHEY, CDR2 SVGEGT, per germline. V gave up 1 base and J gave up 0 bases, with 24 bases separating them. The CDR3 coding sequence is TGTGCCAGCAGTTACTATGTCGACGGACCTTTCCCGGGGGCTAACTATGGCTACACCTTC. Translated: CASSYYVDGPFPGANYGYTF.

J is TRBJ1-2 and V is TRBV4-2; 9 bases line up with TRBD1. Germline V CDR1 and CDR2: LGHNA, YNFKEQ. CDR3 length equals 16 residues. Unmatched junction bases numbered 8, after V lost 3 bases and J lost 3 bases. The CDR3 coding sequence is TGTGCCAGCAGCCAGGTAGGGACAGGGTATGACTATGGCTACACCTTC. Translated, it gives CASSQVGTGYDYGYTF.

V usage is TRBV6-2 or TRBV6-3 and J usage is TRBJ1-1; D is unclear. V shed 3 bases and J shed 6 bases, with 11 bases lying between them. Germline V gene lookup returns CDR1 MNHEY and CDR2 SVGEGT. The CDR3 covers 13 residues. CDR3 bases: TGTGCCAGCAGTTATCTCCGGTTCGCTGAAGCTTTCTTT. Protein sequence: CASSYLRFAEAFF.

The chain has TRBV7-6 and TRBJ2-1, with 12 nucleotides matching TRBD2. Germline CDR1 SGHVS, CDR2 FNYEAQ. The V and J ends lost 5 bases and 1 base, in that order; junction bases with no gene match: 6. The CDR3 has 17 residues. The CDR3: CASSARTSGESYNEQFF. The DNA of the CDR3 is TGTGCCAGCAGCGCCCGGACTAGCGGGGAGTCCTACAATGAGCAGTTCTTC.

The table lists this clone with many counts. The rearrangement uses TRBV5-8 and TRBJ2-7, with a possible D match to TRBD2 (6 bases). Trimming took 4 bases from V and 6 from J, leaving 14 bases between them. This CDR3 comprises 13 residues. Germline-derived CDR1 and CDR2 are SGHTS and YDEGEE. The CDR3 nucleotides read TGTGCCAGCAGCAAAAGGAGGGCCATCGAGCAGTACTTC. The encoded protein is CASSKRRAIEQYF.

This sequence joins TRBV25-1 and TRBJ2-7; 8 nucleotides match TRBD2. The CDR3 loop spans 15 amino acids. From germline, CDR1 is MGHDK and CDR2 SYGVNS. V was clipped by 1 base and J by 3 bases; unmatched bases: 5. This CDR3 reads CASSESGGRSYEQYF. As DNA, the CDR3 is TGTGCCAGCAGTGAATCCGGCGGGAGGAGCTACGAGCAGTACTTC.

The chain employs TRBV6-5 and TRBJ1-4; D possibly corresponds to TRBD1 (5 bases). The CDR3 covers 15 residues. The ends were cut back, 6 bases at V and 1 base at J, with 12 bases in the middle. Germline V gene sequence: CDR1 MNHEY, CDR2 SVGAGI. CDR3 sequence (DNA): TGTGCCAGCAGCTCGGGCAGGGTAACTAATGAAAAACTGTTTTTT. This gives the protein CASSSGRVTNEKLFF.

The chain links TRBV23-1 to TRBJ1-6; no reliable D call. TRBV23-1 is designated an ORF whose function remains uncertain. V lost 3 bases, J lost 7 bases, and 10 bases lay in between. The CDR3 contains 14 residues. The chain's CDR3 is CASSQPGNNSPLHF. The CDR3 bases are TGCGCCAGCAGTCAGCCCGGTAACAATTCACCCCTCCACTTT.

This chain links TRBV3-1 (or the pseudogene TRBV3-2) with TRBJ1-4; perhaps TRBD1 as D (6 bases). The CDR3 spans 19 residues. V lost 0 bases to trimming and J lost 8 bases, with 25 bases between them. Germline CDR1 is LGHDT and CDR2 is YNNKEL (reference sequence). CDR3 DNA sequence: TGTGCCAGCAGCCAAGAAATAAATCTAACCCCCCAGGGGCGGGAAAAACTGTTTTTT. Translated: CASSQEINLTPQGREKLFF.

Only one count was recorded for this clone. The V gene is TRBV9, the J gene TRBJ2-7; TRBD2 aligns across 9 bases. Germline values: CDR1 SGDLS, CDR2 YYNGEE. The CDR3 is 14 residues long. V shed 4 bases and J 7 bases; nucleotides not matched to a gene: 9. CDR3 in amino acids: CASSPVAGAGEQYF. The CDR3 bases are TGTGCCAGCAGCCCAGTAGCGGGAGCTGGGGAGCAGTACTTC.

J is TRBJ2-6 and V is TRBV15; D remains ambiguous. CDR3 length: 17 amino acids. The V and J ends lost 2 bases and 0 bases respectively, with 11 bases between them. Germline V gene lookup returns CDR1 LNHNV and CDR2 YYDKDF (reference sequence). In DNA form, the CDR3 reads TGTGCCACCAGCAGACGCCAGGCGAACTCTGGGGCCAACGTCCTGACTTTC. The encoded protein is CATSRRQANSGANVLTF.